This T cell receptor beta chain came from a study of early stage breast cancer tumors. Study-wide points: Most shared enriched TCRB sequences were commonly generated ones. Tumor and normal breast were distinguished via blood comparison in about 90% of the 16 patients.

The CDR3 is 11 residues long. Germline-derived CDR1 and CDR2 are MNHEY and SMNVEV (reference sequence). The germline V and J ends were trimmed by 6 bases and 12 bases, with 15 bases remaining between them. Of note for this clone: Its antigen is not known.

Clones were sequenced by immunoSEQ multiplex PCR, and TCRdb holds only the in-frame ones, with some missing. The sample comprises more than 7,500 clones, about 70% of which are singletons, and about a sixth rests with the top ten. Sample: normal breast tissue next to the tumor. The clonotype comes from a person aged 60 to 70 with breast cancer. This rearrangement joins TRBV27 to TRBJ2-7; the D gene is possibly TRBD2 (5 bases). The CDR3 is CASSGGLGRYF. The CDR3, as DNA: TGTGCCAGCAGCGGAGGCCTTGGACGGTACTTC.